This TCR beta chain was sequenced in a study of tissue T cells after allogeneic stem cell transplantation. Per the germline V gene, CDR1 is NSQYPW and CDR2 is LRSPGD (reference sequence). The CDR3 is 16 amino acids. V was pared by 1 base and J by 0 bases, with 9 bases between. As regards this clone: Its antigen remains unidentified. Mouse gene names apply. The CDR3 end lies 1 residue beyond the end of the read and is filled in from the germline J gene.

The study, taken as a whole, reports: In patients and mice, blood and spleen missed much of tissue repertoire. Sampling depth was limited, and the cohort was small and clinically varied.

The repertoire was sequenced with immunoSEQ multiplex PCR; TCRdb's copy has only in-frame clones and lacks some. The data show just under 7,500 clones, 65% to 70% seen once. The rearrangement links TRBV1 to TRBJ1-4; D not certain. This clonotype originated in a female BALB/c mouse in good health. Strain haplotype (MHC): H2-d. The sequencing sample was made of blood. The CDR3 here is CTCSAGGGISNERLFF. The DNA read from the CDR3 is TGCACCTGCAGTGCAGGGGGAGGAATTTCCAACGAAAGATTATTT.